These 24 T cell receptor beta chains share one sample of origin, sequenced in a study of shared clonotypes between healthy human individuals. Produced via immunoSEQ multiplex PCR; TCRdb's table is partial and in-frame only. The sample lists about 470,000 clones, around 79% occurring once. Sequencing used PBMCs. The receptors were sampled from a woman in her thirties or forties in good health. Some clones in this sample may be carry-over from other donors' samples.

This clone was counted a single time. The same CDR3 arises from other DNA sequences in this sample as well. The chain links TRBV15 to TRBJ1-2; 7 positions agree with TRBD1. The CDR3 sequence is 15 residues long. Trimming removed 1 base from V and 7 bases from J; junction bases left unmatched: 9. Looked up from germline, CDR1 is LNHNV and CDR2 is YYDKDF (reference sequence). CDR3 DNA sequence: TGTGCCACCAGCAGAGTAAGGGGGCCAGGGAGTGGCTACACCTTC. It specifies CATSRVRGPGSGYTF.

This clone turned up a few times. The CDR3 bases are TGTGCCAGCAGCTTATTGTTTCCAGGGGCTGGAAACACCATATATTTT. Protein product: CASSLLFPGAGNTIYF. The gene calls are TRBV7-9 and TRBJ1-3; D may be TRBD1 (6 bases). The CDR3 is 16 amino acids. Trimming removed 2 bases at V and 2 bases at J, with 13 bases between. Germline V gene data show CDR1 as SEHNR and CDR2 as FQNEAQ (reference sequence).

This sequence joins TRBV5-5 and TRBJ1-2; 11 bases map to TRBD1. CDR1 is SGHKS, CDR2 YYEKEE, per germline (reference sequence). Trimming took 3 bases from V and 8 from J; bases not matched to a gene: 12. The CDR3 runs 16 residues. The CDR3 region is CASSSGQGAFFYGYTF. The CDR3 bases are TGTGCCAGCAGCTCCGGACAGGGGGCTTTCTTTTACGGCTACACCTTC.

V gene TRBV11-3 combines with J gene TRBJ1-3, with TRBD1 as a possible D gene (6 bases). Trimming cost V 3 bases and J 2 bases, with 11 bases left between them. The CDR3 has 15 residues. The germline CDR1 and CDR2 sequences are SGHNT and YENEEA. Here the CDR3 reads CASSLSGGPGNTIYF. The CDR3 region has the DNA TGTGCCAGCAGCTTGTCCGGGGGGCCTGGAAACACCATATATTTT.

The rearrangement links TRBV5-1 to TRBJ2-5; D gene unclear. This CDR3 is built from 13 residues. Between the trimmed V and J ends, which lost 0 bases and 1 base, there was a span of 4 bases. The germline V gene encodes CDR1 SGHRS and CDR2 YFSETQ. The CDR3 DNA is TGCGCCAGCAGCTTGGCTAGCCAAGAGACCCAGTACTTC. Its protein product is CASSLASQETQYF.

The rearrangement links TRBV5-6 to TRBJ2-1, with D unclear. The germline V gene encodes CDR1 SGHDT and CDR2 YYEEEE. CDR3 size: 13 residues. V lost 1 base to trimming and J lost 9 bases, with 11 bases between them. CDR3 sequence (DNA): TGTGCCAGCAGCTTGTTTGATTCCAGTGAGCAGTTCTTC. Protein sequence: CASSLFDSSEQFF.

The chain employs TRBV10-3 and TRBJ2-1; no clear D. The CDR3 is made up of 16 amino acids. Trimming removed 2 bases from V and 5 bases from J, with 16 bases in between. Germline CDR1 ENHRY, CDR2 SYGVKD. For the CDR3, the DNA is TGTGCCATCAGTGAGCCGGCTCGGAACCAAGACAATGAGCAGTTCTTC. Its protein is CAISEPARNQDNEQFF.

The rearrangement links TRBV5-4 to TRBJ2-7, with D possibly matching TRBD1 (5 bases). Trimming removed 1 base at V and 6 bases at J, with 20 bases between. The CDR3 totals 16 residues. Germline V gene lookup returns CDR1 SGHNT and CDR2 YYREEE (reference sequence). The CDR3 sequence: CASSLRGMASWGEQYF. The CDR3 DNA is TGTGCCAGCAGCTTGAGGGGTATGGCCTCCTGGGGCGAGCAGTACTTC.

This clone was recorded once. The genes are TRBV9 and TRBJ2-3; 11 nucleotides align to TRBD2. The CDR3 contains 17 residues. V lost 1 base to trimming and J lost 5 bases; unmatched junction nucleotides: 9. Germline V CDR1 and CDR2: SGDLS, YYNGEE. CDR3 region: CASSVRTSGYGLDTQYF. Here the CDR3 DNA reads TGTGCCAGCAGCGTACGGACTAGCGGGTATGGGTTAGATACGCAGTATTTT. The variable domain in full, with the rest retrieved from reference TRBV9 and TRBJ2-3, is DSGVTQTPKHLITATGQRVTLRCSPRSGDLSVYWYQQSLDQGLQFLIQYYNGEERAKGNILERFSAQQFPDLHSELNLSSLELGDSALYFCASSVRTSGYGLDTQYFGPGTRLTVL.

The chain carries TRBV19 and TRBJ1-2, with TRBD1 as a possible D gene (5 bases). Deletions cut 6 bases from V and 2 bases from J, with 10 bases between. CDR3 length: 13 amino acids. Looked up from germline, CDR1 is LNHDA and CDR2 is SQIVND (reference sequence). Written as DNA, the CDR3 is TGTGCCAGTAGCCGCCGGGACAACTATGGCTACACCTTC. Translating gives CASSRRDNYGYTF.

This clone was counted between two and nine times. The genes are TRBV11-2 and TRBJ2-1; either TRBD1 or TRBD2 may supply D (5 bases each). The CDR3 is made up of 13 amino acids. Deletions cut 0 bases from V and 12 bases from J, with 12 bases between. Germline V gives CDR1 SGHAT, CDR2 FQNNGV. This CDR3 is CASSLDPWDAQFF. DNA for the CDR3: TGTGCCAGCAGCTTAGATCCCTGGGACGCGCAGTTCTTC.

This clone was seen a handful of times. The chain has TRBV19 and TRBJ1-5, with TRBD1 identical over 7 bases. Germline CDR1 LNHDA, CDR2 SQIVND (reference sequence). This CDR3 is built from 14 residues. V lost 6 bases and J lost 7; bases outside the gene matches: 9. The CDR3 bases are TGTGCCAGTAGAGACAGGGATCTGCGGCAGCCCCAGCATTTT. Translating gives CASRDRDLRQPQHF.

The rearrangement uses TRBV28 and TRBJ1-2; perhaps TRBD1 as D (5 bases). The germline V and J ends were trimmed by 4 bases and 4 bases, with 10 bases remaining between them. This CDR3 spans 13 amino acids. Germline CDR1 reads MDHEN; CDR2 reads SYDVKM. The CDR3 sequence: CASSSGGGYGYTF. CDR3 DNA: TGTGCCAGCAGTTCGGGGGGTGGCTATGGCTACACCTTC.

The chain recombines TRBV15 with TRBJ2-7; the D is unclear. V lost 1 base and J lost 0, with 16 bases in between. Germline-derived CDR1 and CDR2 are LNHNV and YYDKDF (reference sequence). The CDR3 extends over 17 amino acids. CDR3 in amino acids: CATSRVESSVFSYEQYF. Written as DNA, the CDR3 is TGTGCCACCAGCAGAGTGGAATCGTCAGTCTTCTCCTACGAGCAGTACTTC.

V and J are TRBV5-4 and TRBJ1-2, with 7 bases aligning to TRBD1. The trim removed 1 base at V and 5 bases at J, leaving 23 bases unmatched. Looked up from germline, CDR1 is SGHNT and CDR2 is YYREEE (reference sequence). CDR3 length: 20 residues. The CDR3 reads CASSLWDSLTGLPDIYGYTF. The CDR3, as DNA: TGTGCCAGCAGCTTGTGGGACTCATTGACAGGGCTCCCTGATATTTATGGCTACACCTTC.

V and J are TRBV5-1 and TRBJ2-7; D might be TRBD1 or TRBD2, each matching 5 bases. Germline V gene lookup returns CDR1 SGHRS and CDR2 YFSETQ. The V and J ends lost 4 bases and 3 bases respectively, with 17 bases between them. The length of the CDR3 is 15 residues. This chain's CDR3 is CASSRYRDGFYEQYF. The CDR3 DNA follows: TGCGCCAGCAGCCGGTACCGGGACGGATTCTACGAGCAGTACTTC.

This clone was observed a handful of times. The chain uses TRBV29-1 and TRBJ1-1, with D unresolved. V was shortened by 7 bases and J by 1 base, with 10 bases between the two germline ends. There are 12 residues in the CDR3. Germline CDR1 SQVTM, CDR2 ANQGSEA. CDR3 residues: CSGGLQNTEAFF. In DNA, the CDR3 is TGCAGCGGAGGACTGCAGAACACTGAAGCTTTCTTT.

This chain joins TRBV7-3 and TRBJ1-1; unclear D gene. Germline CDR1 and CDR2: SGHTA and FQGTGA. V lost 5 bases, J lost 0 bases, and 7 bases lay in between. CDR3 length: 13 residues. DNA of the CDR3: TGTGCCAGCAGCATCGATTTGAACACTGAAGCTTTCTTT. Translated: CASSIDLNTEAFF.

The V call is TRBV5-5, the J call TRBJ1-1, with TRBD1 matching over 9 bases. The V gene's germline CDR1 is SGHKS and CDR2 YYEKEE (reference sequence). This CDR3 is 12 amino acids long. With V trimmed by 3 bases and J by 7 bases, 1 base remained unmatched. CDR3 nucleotide sequence: TGTGCCAGCAGCTGGGACAGGGATGAAGCTTTCTTT. Protein product: CASSWDRDEAFF.

This clone was detected many times. The gene calls are TRBV2 and TRBJ1-1; D is undetermined. The CDR3 runs 13 residues. Germline CDR1 and CDR2: SNHLY and FYNNEI. V lost 8 bases to trimming and J lost 2 bases, with 12 bases between them. The CDR3 bases are TGTGCCAGCTTGCGGCAGCCCAACACTGAAGCTTTCTTT. Encoded protein: CASLRQPNTEAFF.

As concerns this clone: This sample includes further DNA sequences coding for the same CDR3. The V gene is TRBV5-8, the J gene TRBJ2-1; D gene uncertain. Trimming cost V 0 bases and J 5 bases, with 12 bases left between them. In germline, CDR1 is SGHTS, CDR2 YDEGEE. The CDR3 is 15 residues long. The CDR3 coding sequence is TGTGCCAGCAGCTTGGTCCGTGAAGTCCACAATGAGCAGTTCTTC. Its translation: CASSLVREVHNEQFF.

This clone turned up a few times. The gene calls are TRBV19 and TRBJ1-2; 10 bases are shared with TRBD1. V was clipped by 7 bases and J by 3 bases; unmatched bases: 11. CDR1 LNHDA and CDR2 SQIVND come from the germline V gene (reference sequence). CDR3 length: 16 amino acids. CDR3 coding DNA: TGTGCCAGTAATTCGGGGACAGGGGACGGGGACTATGGCTACACCTTC. It codes for CASNSGTGDGDYGYTF.

CDR3 nucleotide sequence: TGTGCCAGCAGTCTCGACAGAGTCAACAATGAGCAGTTCTTC. This translates into CASSLDRVNNEQFF. The J gene is TRBJ2-1, the V gene TRBV6-5; D is perhaps TRBD1 (5 bases). In germline, CDR1 is MNHEY, CDR2 SVGAGI. Trimming cost V 5 bases and J 5 bases, with 13 bases left between them. The CDR3 spans 14 residues.

The chain has TRBV11-3 and TRBJ2-7; 11 bases line up with TRBD2. The germline V gene encodes CDR1 SGHNT and CDR2 YENEEA. Trimming cost V 2 bases and J 5 bases; bases outside gene matches: 8. The CDR3 has 16 amino acids. For the CDR3, the DNA is TGTGCCAGCAGCTTAAGGGGGACTAGCGGAATCAACGAGCAGTACTTC. Encoded protein: CASSLRGTSGINEQYF.